The clone carrying this TCR beta chain has a single count. The antigen is not known. The entry originates in a study of shared clonotypes between healthy human individuals. Study overall: In total, the donors were a couple of women and three men aged 18 to 49.

The CDR3 is 13 amino acids. The germline V gene encodes CDR1 SGDLS and CDR2 YYNGEE. Trimming took 2 bases from V and 6 from J, leaving 10 bases between them. Some clones are missing from TCRdb's copy, which holds only in-frame ones; the method was immunoSEQ multiplex PCR. The sample lists about 460,000 clones; approximately 77% were seen once. Study results and caveats: In this cohort, only blood was sampled, and tissue repertoires likely differ.

The sequence derives from a woman in her 40s in good health. Some clones in this sample may be carry-over from other donors' samples. The chain links TRBV9 to TRBJ2-3; D gene uncertain. The specimen sequenced was PBMCs. Here the CDR3 DNA reads TGTGCCAGCAGCGTCCAGGTGGGGGATACGCAGTATTTT. This sequence encodes CASSVQVGDTQYF.